These 17 T cell receptor beta chains originate from one sample sequenced in a study of blood T cell repertoires in COVID-19. Profiling relied on immunoSEQ multiplex PCR, and the TCRdb table lists in-frame clones only, not all of them. The sample includes approximately 170,000 clones, approximately 80% of them seen just once. Sequenced material: PBMCs or T cells enriched from blood (not recorded which). The receptors shown here come from a woman in her fifties or sixties who had recovered from COVID-19.

The V call is TRBV6-1, the J call TRBJ1-5; 9 nucleotides line up with TRBD1. Trimming took 3 bases from V and 6 from J; bases not matched to a gene: 9. The V gene's germline CDR1 is MNHNS and CDR2 SASEGT. The CDR3 totals 16 residues. The CDR3 bases are TGTGCCAGCAGTGAGGCCTCGAGGACAGGGGTTCAGCCCCAGCATTTT. Translating gives CASSEASRTGVQPQHF.

This sequence joins TRBV4-1 and TRBJ2-2; TRBD1 might be the D (6 bases). This CDR3 contains 15 residues. Germline V lookup: CDR1 MGHRA, CDR2 YSYEKL. With 0 bases removed from V and 4 bases from J, the gap between germline ends came to 9 bases. CDR3 loop: CASSQDRTVTGELFF. CDR3 DNA: TGCGCCAGCAGCCAAGATAGGACAGTCACCGGGGAGCTGTTTTTT.

This clone appeared a single time. The chain couples TRBV28 to TRBJ1-2; 8 bases fit TRBD1. Unmatched junction bases numbered 4, after V lost 2 bases and J lost 8 bases. Germline CDR1 MDHEN, CDR2 SYDVKM. The CDR3 is 13 residues long. CDR3 coding DNA: TGTGCCAGCAGTTTACAGGGGGCGAAAGGCTACACCTTC. Its translation: CASSLQGAKGYTF.

The genes are TRBV7-2 and TRBJ1-1, with D possibly being TRBD1 (5 bases). Germline V gene lookup returns CDR1 SGHTA and CDR2 FQGNSA. V was trimmed by 6 bases and J by 1 base, leaving 9 bases between them. The CDR3 length is 13 residues. The CDR3, as DNA: TGTGCCAGCAGATTGACAGAGAACACTGAAGCTTTCTTT. Its translation is CASRLTENTEAFF.

The genes are TRBV6-4 and TRBJ2-2; the match to TRBD2 covers 8 bases. The J segment lost 6 bases and the V segment lost 1 base, leaving 7 bases of the junction unmatched. The CDR3 runs 16 residues. Germline CDR1 MRHNA, CDR2 SNTAGT. CDR3 protein: CASSDWSAGAAGELFF. The CDR3 DNA follows: TGTGCCAGCAGTGACTGGTCAGCGGGAGCGGCCGGGGAGCTGTTTTTT.

The chain uses TRBV7-2 and TRBJ2-1; the match to TRBD1 covers 9 bases. CDR1 and CDR2 from the germline V gene are SGHTA and FQGNSA. Trimming removed 5 bases from V and 4 bases from J; junction bases left unmatched: 6. The CDR3 contains 15 residues. The CDR3 DNA is TGTGCCAGCAGCCCCCGGACAGGGGCTTACAATGAGCAGTTCTTC. As protein: CASSPRTGAYNEQFF.

The chain couples TRBV7-3 to TRBJ2-1; TRBD2 agrees at 7 bases. V dropped 8 bases and J dropped 5; count of bases not matched to a gene: 9. Looked up from germline, CDR1 is SGHTA and CDR2 is FQGTGA. This CDR3 is 14 amino acids long. The CDR3 protein is CASGLGVAHNEQFF. The CDR3 DNA reads as TGTGCCAGCGGACTAGGGGTAGCCCACAATGAGCAGTTCTTC.

The CDR3 region is CASSFSFYEQYF. The DNA for the CDR3 is TGTGCCAGCAGCTTCTCCTTCTACGAGCAGTACTTC. The chain is built from TRBV5-4 and TRBJ2-7; D remains ambiguous. The germline CDR1 and CDR2 sequences are SGHNT and YYREEE (reference sequence). The V and J ends lost 2 bases and 3 bases respectively, with 6 bases between them. This CDR3 is 12 amino acids long.

The chain employs TRBV6-5 and TRBJ1-4, with TRBD1 matching over 7 bases. Trimming cost V 6 bases and J 8 bases; bases outside gene matches: 9. Germline CDR1 MNHEY, CDR2 SVGAGI. CDR3 size: 14 residues. Here the CDR3 DNA reads TGTGCCAGCAGAAATCCGGGACAGTTGGAAAAACTGTTTTTT. The encoded protein is CASRNPGQLEKLFF.

The chain employs TRBV2 and TRBJ2-1; the D gene is possibly TRBD1 (6 bases). This CDR3 is 13 amino acids long. V lost 10 bases, J lost 7 bases, and 17 bases lay in between. The germline V gene encodes CDR1 SNHLY and CDR2 FYNNEI. CDR3 in amino acids: CATISSGANEQFF. The DNA for the CDR3 is TGTGCCACCATAAGTTCAGGGGCGAATGAGCAGTTCTTC.

V usage is TRBV7-9 and J usage is TRBJ1-5, with D unresolved. V was trimmed by 3 bases and J by 9 bases, leaving 12 bases between them. CDR1 and CDR2 from the germline V gene are SEHNR and FQNEAQ (reference sequence). The CDR3 contains 13 residues. As DNA, the CDR3 is TGTGCCAGCAGCTTGGCCGGCGGCGGGCCCCAGCATTTT. This gives the protein CASSLAGGGPQHF.

The chain couples TRBV7-9 to TRBJ2-1; 10 bases are a match to TRBD1. Per the germline V gene, CDR1 is SEHNR and CDR2 is FQNEAQ (reference sequence). CDR3 length equals 16 residues. The ends lost 4 bases at V and 7 bases at J; junction bases unmatched: 10. CDR3 DNA: TGTGCCAGCAGCTCGGGACAGGGGAGTTTTCTAAATGAGCAGTTCTTC. Translating gives CASSSGQGSFLNEQFF.

J is TRBJ1-5 and V is TRBV30; D remains unclear. The CDR3 contains 12 residues. Trimming removed 3 bases from V and 6 bases from J, with 9 bases in between. CDR1 GTSNPN and CDR2 SVGIG come from the germline V gene (reference sequence). As DNA, the CDR3 is TGTGCCTGGAGGCAGGAAGGTCAGCCCCAGCATTTT. Translating gives CAWRQEGQPQHF.

In DNA, the CDR3 is TGTGCCAGCACCTTCCTCCCCCAGGGTCATGGCTACACCTTC. Translating it yields CASTFLPQGHGYTF. The gene calls are TRBV9 and TRBJ1-2; D is perhaps TRBD1 (5 bases). Germline CDR1 SGDLS, CDR2 YYNGEE. The germline V and J ends were trimmed by 6 bases and 6 bases, with 18 bases remaining between them. CDR3 size: 14 residues.

The chain links TRBV19 to TRBJ1-6; 7 bases line up with TRBD1. In germline, CDR1 is LNHDA, CDR2 SQIVND (reference sequence). Trimming at V came to 3 bases and at J to 9 bases, leaving 11 bases not matched to a gene. The CDR3 runs 16 residues. The CDR3 DNA follows: TGTGCCAGTAGTATGCCTCGAAGACAGGGCAGTTCACCCCTCCACTTT. Translating it yields CASSMPRRQGSSPLHF.

The table lists this clone with a count of one. The chain couples TRBV28 to TRBJ1-2; D is unresolved. The length of the CDR3 is 15 residues. The germline V gene has CDR1 MDHEN and CDR2 SYDVKM. The V gene lost 5 bases and the J gene lost 6 bases, with 19 bases spanning the gap. This CDR3 is CASSTMVSRGNGYTF. As DNA, the CDR3 is TGTGCCAGCAGTACTATGGTCTCTCGAGGGAATGGCTACACCTTC.

This rearrangement joins TRBV10-3 to TRBJ2-2; weak D call: TRBD2 (6 bases). The CDR3 length is 13 residues. Germline V CDR1 and CDR2: ENHRY, SYGVKD. The V end was cut by 10 bases, the J end by 8 bases, with 17 bases between. The CDR3 protein is CASNAGSGGELFF. CDR3 nucleotides: TGTGCCAGCAATGCGGGGTCCGGGGGGGAGCTGTTTTTT.